The T cell receptor (beta chain) under discussion was sequenced for a study of T cell responses to AZD1222 COVID-19 vaccine. Whole-study findings and limits: Sampled repertoires all dated from after the peak T cell response. Among AZD1222 vaccinees, only five or six were seropositive at baseline.

Germline V gives CDR1 WSHSY, CDR2 SAAADI. This CDR3 region has 13 residues. After removal of 6 bases from V and 5 bases from J, the junction contained 5 bases not matched to a gene. Assay: immunoSEQ multiplex PCR; the TCRdb copy retains only in-frame clones and omits some. The sample has about 150,000 clones; roughly nine tenths are singletons. Note on this clone: What it recognizes is unknown.

This chain links TRBV10-2 with TRBJ1-1, with TRBD1 matching 8 bases. The sample in question was peripheral blood, obtained on day 0 of MenACWY control vaccination. The TCR originated in an adult in good health. The CDR3 nucleotides are TGCGCCAGCAGCCCGGACAGGGTAACTGAAGCTTTCTTT. This sequence encodes CASSPDRVTEAFF.